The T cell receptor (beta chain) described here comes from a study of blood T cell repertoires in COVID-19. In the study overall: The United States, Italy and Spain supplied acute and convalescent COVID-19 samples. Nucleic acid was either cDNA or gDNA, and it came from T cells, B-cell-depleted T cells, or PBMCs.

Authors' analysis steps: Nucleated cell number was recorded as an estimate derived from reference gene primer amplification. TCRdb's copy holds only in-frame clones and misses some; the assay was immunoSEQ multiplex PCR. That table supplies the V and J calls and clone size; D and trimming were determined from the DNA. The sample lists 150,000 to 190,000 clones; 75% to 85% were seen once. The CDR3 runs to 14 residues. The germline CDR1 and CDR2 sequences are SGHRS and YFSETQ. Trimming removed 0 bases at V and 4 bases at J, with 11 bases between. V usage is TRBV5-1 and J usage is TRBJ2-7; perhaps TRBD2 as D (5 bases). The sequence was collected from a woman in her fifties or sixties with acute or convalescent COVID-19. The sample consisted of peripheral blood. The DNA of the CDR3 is TGCGCCAGCAGCTTGGTGGGAGTACCGTACGAGCAGTACTTC. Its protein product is CASSLVGVPYEQYF.